The 10 T cell receptor beta chains in this list originate from one sample, sequenced in a study of blood T cell repertoires in COVID-19. Profiling relied on immunoSEQ multiplex PCR, and the TCRdb table lists in-frame clones only, not all of them. Here the sample spans some 52,000 clones, roughly 89% being singletons. Sequences were obtained from peripheral blood. The receptors here all came from a man between 60 and 70 years old with active COVID-19.

This chain links TRBV5-6 with TRBJ1-6; 7 bases line up with TRBD1. CDR1 is SGHDT and CDR2 is YYEEEE in the germline V gene. The length of the CDR3 is 14 residues. Trimming at V came to 5 bases and at J to 4 bases, leaving 3 bases not matched to a gene. This chain's CDR3 is CASSWDSYNSPLHF. The DNA of the CDR3 is TGTGCCAGCAGTTGGGACAGTTATAATTCACCCCTCCACTTT.

CDR3: CASSLDGTGAYEQYF. DNA of the CDR3: TGCGCCAGCAGCTTGGACGGGACAGGGGCCTACGAGCAGTACTTC. The gene calls are TRBV5-1 and TRBJ2-7; 10 nucleotides agree with TRBD1. V was clipped by 0 bases and J by 2 bases; unmatched bases: 2. The CDR3 contains 15 residues. CDR1 is SGHRS and CDR2 is YFSETQ in the germline V gene.

The V call is TRBV14, the J call TRBJ2-3; 7 positions match TRBD1. The CDR3 is 16 residues long. Germline-derived CDR1 and CDR2 are SGHDN and FVKESK. The V gene end was trimmed by 2 bases and the J gene end by 1 base; junction bases not matched to a gene: 6. This CDR3 reads CASSQRRDSGTDTQYF. DNA of the CDR3: TGTGCCAGCAGCCAACGACGGGACAGTGGCACAGATACGCAGTATTTT.

The V gene is TRBV4-3, the J gene TRBJ2-3, with 9 bases aligning to TRBD2. The CDR3 consists of 16 residues. CDR1 is LGHNA and CDR2 is YSLEER in the germline V gene. The trim removed 4 bases at V and 4 bases at J, leaving 9 bases unmatched. CDR3 bases: TGCGCCAGCAGCCGATTAGCGGGAGTTGGCGCAGATACGCAGTATTTT. Its translation is CASSRLAGVGADTQYF.

The chain combines TRBV10-1 with TRBJ2-1; 11 bases align to TRBD2. V shed 2 bases, J shed 1 base, and the junction held 4 bases outside the gene matches. Germline V gives CDR1 WNHNN, CDR2 SYGVQD (reference sequence). This CDR3 has 17 amino acids. In nucleotides, the CDR3 is TGCGCCAGCAGTGAGAGGGCTAGCGGGAGGTCCTACAATGAGCAGTTCTTC. Translation gives CASSERASGRSYNEQFF.

The gene calls are TRBV6-6 and TRBJ1-1; 7 bases agree with TRBD1. CDR3 length: 14 amino acids. CDR1 and CDR2 from the germline V gene are MNHNY and SVGAGI (reference sequence). With V trimmed by 0 bases and J by 7 bases, 5 bases remained unmatched. For the CDR3, the DNA is TGTGCCAGCAGTTACTCGGAGGGGGCGGGTGAAGCTTTCTTT. It codes for CASSYSEGAGEAFF.

This chain joins TRBV25-1 and TRBJ1-3; the D is unclear. With 1 base removed from V and 0 bases from J, the gap between germline ends came to 10 bases. This CDR3 spans 16 amino acids. Germline CDR1 MGHDK, CDR2 SYGVNS. The CDR3 DNA sequence: TGTGCCAGCAGTGAATTGGACGGGGACTCTGGAAACACCATATATTTT. The encoded protein is CASSELDGDSGNTIYF. Drawing the rest from reference TRBV25-1 and TRBJ1-3, the complete variable domain is EADIYQTPRYLVIGTGKKITLECSQTMGHDKMYWYQQDPGMELHLIHYSYGVNSTEKGDLSSESTVSRIRTEHFPLTLESARPSHTSQYLCASSELDGDSGNTIYFGEGSWLTVV.

The J gene is TRBJ2-1, the V gene TRBV14; 7 bases map to TRBD2. Germline lookup yields CDR1 SGHDN and CDR2 FVKESK. The V and J ends lost 4 bases and 5 bases, in that order; junction bases with no gene match: 8. This CDR3 has 15 amino acids. CDR3 in amino acids: CASSLRTSRHNEQFF. Here the CDR3 DNA reads TGTGCCAGCAGCCTCAGGACTAGTCGACACAATGAGCAGTTCTTC.

CDR3 nucleotide sequence: TGTGCCAGCAGCACCGCGGGGACAGGGAACTACAATGAGCAGTTCTTC. Its protein is CASSTAGTGNYNEQFF. The V call is TRBV9, the J call TRBJ2-1; TRBD1 aligns across 9 bases. The CDR3 runs to 16 residues. Germline V gene sequence: CDR1 SGDLS, CDR2 YYNGEE. The J segment lost 3 bases and the V segment lost 4 bases, leaving 8 bases of the junction unmatched.

Only one count was recorded for this clone. The chain joins TRBV4-3 to TRBJ2-7; D uncertain. V dropped 0 bases and J dropped 2 bases, with 11 bases sitting between them. The CDR3 runs 15 residues. CDR1 is LGHNA and CDR2 is YSLEER in the germline V gene. The CDR3 loop reads CASSQDLADAYEQYF. The CDR3 DNA reads as TGCGCCAGCAGCCAAGATCTCGCAGATGCCTACGAGCAGTACTTC.